Given below is one TCR beta chain in context. Its antigen is as yet unknown. Some clones are missing from TCRdb's copy, which holds only in-frame ones; the method was immunoSEQ multiplex PCR. The data show around 18,000 clones, with roughly 74% seen just once and 6.6% held by the top ten. This entry comes from a study of pediatric ulcerative colitis. The rectum was sampled with one to two pinch biopsies at colonoscopy. This CDR3 has 15 amino acids. V lost 0 bases and J 3 bases, leaving 12 bases between the germline ends. Germline lookup yields CDR1 LGHNT and CDR2 FRNRAP. Findings of the study overall: Rectal pinch biopsies may have included blood-derived T cells, especially in patients with overt colitis. Clonal expansions reduced rectal repertoire diversity in acute severe colitis. A couple of rectal CDR3 clonotypes occurred in all ulcerative colitis patients.

Material: gut tissue. The J gene is TRBJ2-7, the V gene TRBV12-5; D might be TRBD2 (5 bases). The origin of this receptor is a boy between 10 and 17 years old with moderate ulcerative colitis. The CDR3 nucleotides read TGTGCTAGTGGTTTGGTATCTAGCCCAAGCTACGAGCAGTACTTC. As protein: CASGLVSSPSYEQYF.